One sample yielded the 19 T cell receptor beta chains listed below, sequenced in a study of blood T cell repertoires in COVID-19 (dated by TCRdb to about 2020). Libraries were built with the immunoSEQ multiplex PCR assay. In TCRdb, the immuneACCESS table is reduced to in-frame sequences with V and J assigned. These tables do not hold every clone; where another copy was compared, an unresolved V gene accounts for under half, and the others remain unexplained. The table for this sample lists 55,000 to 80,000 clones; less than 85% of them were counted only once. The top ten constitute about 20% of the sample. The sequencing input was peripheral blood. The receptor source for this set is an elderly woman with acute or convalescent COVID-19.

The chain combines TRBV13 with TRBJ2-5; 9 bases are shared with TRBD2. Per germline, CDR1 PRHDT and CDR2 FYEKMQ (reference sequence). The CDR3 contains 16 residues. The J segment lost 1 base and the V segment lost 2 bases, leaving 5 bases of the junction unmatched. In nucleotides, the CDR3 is TGTGCCAGCAGCTTATCGCGGGGGGGCTTCCAAGAGACCCAGTACTTC. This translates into CASSLSRGGFQETQYF.

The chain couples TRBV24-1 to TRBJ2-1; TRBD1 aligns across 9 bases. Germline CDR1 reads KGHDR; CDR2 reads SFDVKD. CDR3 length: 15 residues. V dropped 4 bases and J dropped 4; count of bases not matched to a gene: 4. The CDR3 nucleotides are TGTGCCACCAGTGACTGGGGGACAGGGTACAATGAGCAGTTCTTC. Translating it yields CATSDWGTGYNEQFF.

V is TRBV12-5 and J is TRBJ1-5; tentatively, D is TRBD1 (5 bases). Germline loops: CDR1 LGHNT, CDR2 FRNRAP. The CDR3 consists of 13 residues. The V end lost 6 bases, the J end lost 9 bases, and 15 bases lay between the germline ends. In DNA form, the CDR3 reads TGTGCTAGTGGCTCAGGGATCCAAGGGCCCCAGCATTTT. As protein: CASGSGIQGPQHF.

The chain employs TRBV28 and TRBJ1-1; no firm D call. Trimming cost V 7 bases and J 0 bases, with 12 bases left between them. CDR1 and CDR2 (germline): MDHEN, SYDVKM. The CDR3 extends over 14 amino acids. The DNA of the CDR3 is TGTGCCAGCACGTACACGAACCTGAACACTGAAGCTTTCTTT. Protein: CASTYTNLNTEAFF. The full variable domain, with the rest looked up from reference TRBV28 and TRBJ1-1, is DVKVTQSSRYLVKRTGEKVFLECVQDMDHENMFWYRQDPGLGLRLIYFSYDVKMKEKGDIPEGYSVSREKKERFSLILESASTNQTSMYLCASTYTNLNTEAFFGQGTRLTVV.

This CDR3 reads CASSEDRVNEQFF. For the CDR3, the DNA is TGTGCCAGCAGCGAGGACAGGGTCAATGAGCAGTTCTTC. This chain links TRBV6-5 with TRBJ2-1; 8 bases fit TRBD1. Germline V gene lookup returns CDR1 MNHEY and CDR2 SVGAGI. The V and J ends lost 6 bases and 6 bases, in that order; junction bases with no gene match: 4. This CDR3 comprises 13 residues.

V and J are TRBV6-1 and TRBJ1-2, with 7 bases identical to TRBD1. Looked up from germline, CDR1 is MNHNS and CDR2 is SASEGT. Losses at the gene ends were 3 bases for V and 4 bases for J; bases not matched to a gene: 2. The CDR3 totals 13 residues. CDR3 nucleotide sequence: TGTGCCAGCAGTGACCGGACAGGCTATGGCTACACCTTC. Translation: CASSDRTGYGYTF.

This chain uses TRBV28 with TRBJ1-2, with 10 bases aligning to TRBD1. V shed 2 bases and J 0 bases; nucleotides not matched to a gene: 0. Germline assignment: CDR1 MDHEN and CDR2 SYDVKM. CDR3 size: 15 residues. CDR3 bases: TGTGCCAGCAGTTTAGGGACAGGGGCTAACTATGGCTACACCTTC. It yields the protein CASSLGTGANYGYTF.

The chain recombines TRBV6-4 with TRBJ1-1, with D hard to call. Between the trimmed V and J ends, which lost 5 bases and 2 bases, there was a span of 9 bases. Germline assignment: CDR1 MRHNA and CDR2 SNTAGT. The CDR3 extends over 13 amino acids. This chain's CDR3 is CASSSEVNTEAFF. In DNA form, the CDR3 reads TGTGCCAGCAGTTCAGAGGTCAACACTGAAGCTTTCTTT.

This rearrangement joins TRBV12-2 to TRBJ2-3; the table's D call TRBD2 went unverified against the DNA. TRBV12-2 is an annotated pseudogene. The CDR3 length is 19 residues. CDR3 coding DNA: TGTGCAAGTCGCTTCGTATCCCGGGCGGGGGGGCCTTCCCCAGATACGCAGTATTTT. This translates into CASRFVSRAGGPSPDTQYF.

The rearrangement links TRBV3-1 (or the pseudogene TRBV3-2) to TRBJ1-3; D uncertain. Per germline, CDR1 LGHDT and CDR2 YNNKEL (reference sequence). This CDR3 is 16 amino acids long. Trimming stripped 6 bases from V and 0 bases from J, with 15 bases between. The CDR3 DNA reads TGTGCCAGCAGTTCCCCTCGGAGAGACTCTGGAAACACCATATATTTT. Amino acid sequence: CASSSPRRDSGNTIYF.

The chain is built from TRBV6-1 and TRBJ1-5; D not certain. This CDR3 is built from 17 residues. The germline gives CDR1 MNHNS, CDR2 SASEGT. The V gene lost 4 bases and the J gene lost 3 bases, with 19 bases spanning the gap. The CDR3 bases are TGTGCCAGCAGTGTGGCGGAAACCAGCCCTTACAATCAGCCCCAGCATTTT. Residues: CASSVAETSPYNQPQHF.

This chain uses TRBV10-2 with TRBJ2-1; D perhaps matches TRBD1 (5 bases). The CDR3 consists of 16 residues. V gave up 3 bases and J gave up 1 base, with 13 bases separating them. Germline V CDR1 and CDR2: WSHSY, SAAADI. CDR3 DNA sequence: TGCGCCAGCAGTGAAGAAGGCAGGGCATCCTACAATGAGCAGTTCTTC. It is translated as CASSEEGRASYNEQFF.

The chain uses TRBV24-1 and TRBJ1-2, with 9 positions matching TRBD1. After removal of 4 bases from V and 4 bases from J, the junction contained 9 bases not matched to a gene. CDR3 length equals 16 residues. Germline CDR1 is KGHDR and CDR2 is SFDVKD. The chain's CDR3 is CATSDGPTGGSYGYTF. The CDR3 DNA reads TGTGCCACCAGTGACGGCCCGACAGGGGGAAGCTATGGCTACACCTTC.

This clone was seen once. Written as DNA, the CDR3 is TGTGCCAGCAGCCCAGGGGTCTACAGGGACGAGCAGCCCCAGCATTTT. Encoded protein: CASSPGVYRDEQPQHF. This chain connects TRBV7-9 to TRBJ1-5, with a tentative D call TRBD1 (6 bases). The V end lost 5 bases, the J end lost 7 bases, and 21 bases lay between the germline ends. The CDR3 covers 16 residues. Germline V gene sequence: CDR1 SEHNR, CDR2 FQNEAQ (reference sequence).

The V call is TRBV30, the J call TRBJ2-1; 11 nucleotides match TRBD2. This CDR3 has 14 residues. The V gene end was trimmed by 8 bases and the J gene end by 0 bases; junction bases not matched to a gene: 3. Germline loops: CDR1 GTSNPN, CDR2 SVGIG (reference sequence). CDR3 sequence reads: CAILAGDSYNEQFF. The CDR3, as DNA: TGTGCCATACTAGCGGGGGACTCCTACAATGAGCAGTTCTTC.

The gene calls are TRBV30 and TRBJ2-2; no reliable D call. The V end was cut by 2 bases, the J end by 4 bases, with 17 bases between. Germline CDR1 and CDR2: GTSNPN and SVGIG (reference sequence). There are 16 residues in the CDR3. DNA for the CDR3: TGTGCCTGGAGTTTCTCTAGGTTCGGTCCCACCGGGGAGCTGTTTTTT. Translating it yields CAWSFSRFGPTGELFF.

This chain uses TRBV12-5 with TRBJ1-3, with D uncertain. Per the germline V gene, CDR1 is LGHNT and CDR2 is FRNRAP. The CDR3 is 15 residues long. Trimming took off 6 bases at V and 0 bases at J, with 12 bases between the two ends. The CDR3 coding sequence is TGTGCTAGTGGCAAAACGGGTAGCTCTGGAAACACCATATATTTT. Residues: CASGKTGSSGNTIYF. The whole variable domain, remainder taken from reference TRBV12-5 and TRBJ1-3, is DARVTQTPRHKVTEMGQEVTMRCQPILGHNTVFWYRQTMMQGLELLAYFRNRAPLDDSGMPKDRFSAEMPDATLATLKIQPSEPRDSAVYFCASGKTGSSGNTIYFGEGSWLTVV.

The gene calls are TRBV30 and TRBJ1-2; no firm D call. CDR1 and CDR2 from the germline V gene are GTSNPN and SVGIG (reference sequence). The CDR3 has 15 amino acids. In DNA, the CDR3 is TGTGCTAGCTATACATCGCGCGTAACTAACTATGGCTACACCTTC. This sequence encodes CASYTSRVTNYGYTF.

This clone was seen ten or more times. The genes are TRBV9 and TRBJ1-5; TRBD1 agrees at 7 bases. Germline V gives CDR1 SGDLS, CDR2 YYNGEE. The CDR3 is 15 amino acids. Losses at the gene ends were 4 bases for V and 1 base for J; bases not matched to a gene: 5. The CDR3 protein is CASSRGGQSNQPQHF. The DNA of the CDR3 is TGTGCCAGCAGCCGAGGGGGCCAGAGCAATCAGCCCCAGCATTTT. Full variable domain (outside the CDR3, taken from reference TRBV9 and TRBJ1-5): DSGVTQTPKHLITATGQRVTLRCSPRSGDLSVYWYQQSLDQGLQFLIQYYNGEERAKGNILERFSAQQFPDLHSELNLSSLELGDSALYFCASSRGGQSNQPQHFGDGTRLSIL.